This TCR beta chain was identified in a study of T cell repertoires in cytomegalovirus infection. About the research overall: An indication of both CMV infection and matching HLA type came from public TCR beta signatures. Notes on the study in general: Carriers of CMV and the relevant HLA type were discriminated by public TCR beta frequency. The response measured ex vivo was dominated by TCR beta clonotypes (HLA-C-restricted and CMV-specific).

The table lists this clonotype with a few counts. Antigen specificity is unknown. The CDR3 length is 14 residues. J was trimmed by 10 bases and V by 6 bases; bases with no gene match: 9. Germline loops: CDR1 SNHLY, CDR2 FYNNEI. TCRdb passed the reads through MiXCR, listing each CDR3 protein once. The repertoire has about 360,000 distinct CDR3 sequences, 15% to 20% of them found once; the top ten carry less than 9.5%. This chain links TRBV2 with TRBJ1-4, with 9 nucleotides matching TRBD1. Sequencing used PBMCs. This sequence was found in a human donor in good health (CMV status not recorded). Some clones in this sample may be carry-over from other donors' samples. The CDR3 nucleotides read TGTGCCAGCAGCCCGGGACAGGGAGGAGTAAAACTGTTTTTT. Its translation: CASSPGQGGVKLFF.